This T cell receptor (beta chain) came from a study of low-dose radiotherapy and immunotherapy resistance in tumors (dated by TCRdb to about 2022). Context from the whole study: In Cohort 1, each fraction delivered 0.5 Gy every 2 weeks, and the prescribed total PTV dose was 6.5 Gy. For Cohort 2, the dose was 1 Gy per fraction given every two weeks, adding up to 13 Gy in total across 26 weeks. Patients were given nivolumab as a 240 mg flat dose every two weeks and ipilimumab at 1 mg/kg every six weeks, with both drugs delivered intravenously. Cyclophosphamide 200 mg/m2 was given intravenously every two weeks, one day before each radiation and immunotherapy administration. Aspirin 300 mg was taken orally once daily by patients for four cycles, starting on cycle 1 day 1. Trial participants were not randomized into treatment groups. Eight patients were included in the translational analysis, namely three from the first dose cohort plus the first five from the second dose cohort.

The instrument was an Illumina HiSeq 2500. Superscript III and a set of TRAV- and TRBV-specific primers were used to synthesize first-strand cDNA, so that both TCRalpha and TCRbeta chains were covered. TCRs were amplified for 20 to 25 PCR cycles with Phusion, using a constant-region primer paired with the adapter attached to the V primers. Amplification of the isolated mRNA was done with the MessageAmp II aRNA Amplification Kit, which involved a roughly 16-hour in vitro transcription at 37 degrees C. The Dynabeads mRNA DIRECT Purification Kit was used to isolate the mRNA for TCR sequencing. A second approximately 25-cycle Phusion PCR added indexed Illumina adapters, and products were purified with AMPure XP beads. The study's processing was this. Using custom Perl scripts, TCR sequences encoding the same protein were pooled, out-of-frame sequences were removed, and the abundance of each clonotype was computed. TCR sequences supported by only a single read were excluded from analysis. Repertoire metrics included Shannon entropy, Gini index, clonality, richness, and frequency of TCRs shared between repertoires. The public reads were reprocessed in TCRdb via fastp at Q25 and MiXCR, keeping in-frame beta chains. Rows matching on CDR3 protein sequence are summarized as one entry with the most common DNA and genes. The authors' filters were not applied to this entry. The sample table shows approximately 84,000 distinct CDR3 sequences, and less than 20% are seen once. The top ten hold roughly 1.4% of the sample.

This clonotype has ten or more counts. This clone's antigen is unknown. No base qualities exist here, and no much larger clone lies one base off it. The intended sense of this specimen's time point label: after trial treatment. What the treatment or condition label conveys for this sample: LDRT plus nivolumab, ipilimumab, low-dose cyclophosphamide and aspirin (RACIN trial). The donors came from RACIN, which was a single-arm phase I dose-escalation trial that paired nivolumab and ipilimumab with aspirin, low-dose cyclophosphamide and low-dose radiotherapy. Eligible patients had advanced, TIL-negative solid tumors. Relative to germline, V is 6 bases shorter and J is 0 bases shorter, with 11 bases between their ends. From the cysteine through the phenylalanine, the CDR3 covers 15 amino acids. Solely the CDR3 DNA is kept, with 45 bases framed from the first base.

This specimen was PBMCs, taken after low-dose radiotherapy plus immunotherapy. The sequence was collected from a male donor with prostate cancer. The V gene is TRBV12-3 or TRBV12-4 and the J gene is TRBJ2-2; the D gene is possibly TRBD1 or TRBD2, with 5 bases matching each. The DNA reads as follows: TGTGCCAGCAGCCAGGGACCGACGAACACCGGGGAGCTGTTTTTT. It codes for CASSQGPTNTGELFF.